The clone carrying this TCR beta chain was observed a few times. Its target is unknown. The data were obtained in a study of human T cells and chemical hapten exposure. Study summary: For the roughly 26-week duration of the study, patients were given weekly doses of diphenylcyclopropenone on the scalp. Whole-study findings and limits: The immune response of these alopecia patients might not match healthy individuals'. Counts of TCRs above 1 in 1000 frequency stayed unchanged with DPC sensitization.

TCRdb re-called the RACE reads with MiXCR, one entry per CDR3 protein. The table has about 340,000 distinct CDR3 sequences, about 7% seen once. The time point is: patch test 1, 2 weeks after DPC sensitization. The treatment was: therapeutic diphenylcyclopropenone sensitization with weekly scalp DPC. Prior to each patch test being applied, blood was drawn. CDR1 is SGDLS, CDR2 YYNGEE, per germline. The CDR3 sequence is 15 residues long. The V end lost 3 bases, the J end lost 4 bases, and 16 bases lay between the germline ends. This receptor was taken from a woman aged 18-35 years with alopecia areata. Some clones in this sample may be carry-over from other donors' samples. Sequenced here: whole blood, sampled in connection with sensitization to the hapten diphenylcyclopropenone (DPC). The chain combines TRBV9 with TRBJ1-2; D not resolved. The CDR3 protein is CASSEGPQTSYGYTF. Written as DNA, the CDR3 is TGTGCCAGCAGCGAGGGCCCTCAAACCTCCTATGGCTACACCTTC.